Below, 9 T cell receptor beta chains from the same sample are listed, as sequenced in a study of blood T cells in healthy people across ages. Sample-barcoded 5' priming and a J-beta primer mix drove a second PCR of roughly 6 to 12 cycles. TCRdb used MiXCR to reprocess the 5' RACE reads, holding one entry per CDR3 protein. The repertoire holds around 700,000 distinct CDR3 sequences, with 25% as singletons. Separately, the same data were catalogued under a study of T cells of mothers and their children.

Sequenced input: blood. The receptors derive from a boy aged 5-17 years in good health.

Comment on this clonotype: Germline is not matched at one junction end, which may reflect a read error. The J gene is TRBJ2-1, the V gene TRBV20-1, with 8 bases fitting TRBD2. The CDR3 extends over 18 amino acids. Germline V CDR1 and CDR2: DFQATT, SNEGSKA (reference sequence). In DNA form, the CDR3 reads TGCAGTGCTCGAGACCAGGTAGCGGGGAAAAGCTCCTACAATGAGCAGTTCTTC. It is translated as CSARDQVAGKSSYNEQFF.

This clonotype was counted between two and nine times. V is TRBV25-1 and J is TRBJ2-7, with TRBD2 as a possible D gene (6 bases). Trimming pared 4 bases from V and 7 bases from J, leaving 8 bases between. The CDR3 covers 11 residues. Germline V gene data show CDR1 as MGHDK and CDR2 as SYGVNS. This CDR3 is CASSVREEQYF. CDR3 sequence (DNA): TGTGCCAGCAGTGTTCGGGAGGAGCAGTACTTC.

In the case of this clonotype: Germline and junction disagree at one end, which may indicate a read error. The chain uses TRBV5-1 and TRBJ2-7; D is possibly TRBD2 (6 bases). Per the germline V gene, CDR1 is SGHRS and CDR2 is YFSETQ. The CDR3 is 14 amino acids. As DNA, the CDR3 is TGTGCCAGCAGCTCCCGACTAGACGTCTACGAGCAGTACTTC. Encoded protein: CASSSRLDVYEQYF.

In this sample, this clonotype turned up a few times. The chain has TRBV2 and TRBJ1-4; D gene unclear. The V gene lost 8 bases and the J gene lost 12 bases, with 10 bases spanning the gap. The germline V gene has CDR1 SNHLY and CDR2 FYNNEI. CDR3 length: 10 amino acids. The chain's CDR3 is CASGSLELFF. CDR3 in DNA: TGTGCCAGCGGATCTCTAGAACTGTTTTTT.

This clonotype was detected a few times. The chain carries TRBV2 and TRBJ2-2, with D possibly matching TRBD2 (6 bases). Germline CDR1 is SNHLY and CDR2 is FYNNEI. The CDR3 contains 13 residues. V gave up 4 bases and J gave up 6 bases, with 9 bases separating them. The CDR3 coding sequence is TGTGCCAGCAGTGTTCCGGGGGCCGGGGAGCTGTTTTTT. It specifies CASSVPGAGELFF.

The sample holds a few counts of this clonotype. At one end, the junction sequence differs from germline, possibly due to a read error. The chain carries TRBV7-6 and TRBJ2-7; TRBD2 matches 7 bases. The CDR3 has 14 amino acids. Germline V gene sequence: CDR1 SGHVS, CDR2 FNYEAQ. The chain's CDR3 is CASSVGGPTAEQYF. Here the CDR3 DNA reads TGTGCCAGCAGTGTGGGAGGGCCCACCGCCGAGCAATACTTC.

This clonotype was seen a handful of times. The V gene is TRBV11-2, the J gene TRBJ1-2, with a weak D call TRBD1 (5 bases). Germline assignment: CDR1 SGHAT and CDR2 FQNNGV. There are 15 residues in the CDR3. V shed 5 bases and J shed 0 bases, with 13 bases lying between them. The CDR3 loop reads CASSPGPASNYGYTF. CDR3 in DNA: TGTGCCAGCAGCCCAGGGCCAGCTTCTAACTATGGCTACACCTTC.

The chain uses TRBV20-1 and TRBJ2-1; the match to TRBD1 covers 8 bases. With the DNA end fitting TRBJ2-5 better, the J assignment may be wrong. The germline CDR1 and CDR2 sequences are DFQATT and SNEGSKA (reference sequence). This CDR3 is built from 15 residues. The CDR3 DNA reads TGCAGTGCTAGATCTGGGCAGGGGGCGAAAGAGACCCAGTACTTC. It specifies CSARSGQGAKETQYF.

The chain employs TRBV6-1 and TRBJ1-2, with 7 bases identical to TRBD1. The CDR3 covers 14 residues. The J segment lost 8 bases and the V segment lost 1 base, leaving 7 bases of the junction unmatched. From germline, CDR1 is MNHNS and CDR2 SASEGT. DNA of the CDR3: TGTGCCAGCAGTGAAGGGACAGGCGTGGAAGGCTACACCTTC. Translation: CASSEGTGVEGYTF.